Listed here are 5 T cell receptor beta chains from one sample, sequenced in a study of shared clonotypes between healthy human individuals. Positively selected for CCR7, the CD45RO-negative cells used as naive CD8 cells excluded terminally differentiated effector memory CD45RA+ cells. The method was immunoSEQ multiplex PCR; TCRdb's version includes in-frame clones alone and lacks a portion of them. The top ten hold roughly 24% of the sample, which has 550,000 to 750,000 clones, under 95% seen once. The sequencing input was naive CD8+ T cells sorted from blood. The receptors shown here come from a man younger than 45 in good health.

This sequence joins TRBV10-3 and TRBJ2-7; no clear D gene. Germline CDR1 is ENHRY and CDR2 is SYGVKD. V lost 10 bases and J lost 3, with 7 bases in between. CDR3 size: 10 residues. CDR3 sequence: CATGYYEQYF. The CDR3 nucleotides are TGTGCCACCGGCTACTACGAGCAGTACTTC.

This clone was seen just once. The rearrangement joins TRBV30 to TRBJ2-2, with D possibly matching TRBD1 (5 bases). V lost 5 bases and J 6 bases, leaving 13 bases between the germline ends. The CDR3 is 13 amino acids. Per the germline V gene, CDR1 is GTSNPN and CDR2 is SVGIG (reference sequence). CDR3 region: CAWETVGAGELFF. Here the CDR3 DNA reads TGTGCCTGGGAGACAGTTGGGGCCGGGGAGCTGTTTTTT.

To note about this clone: Other DNA variants within this sample encode the same CDR3. CDR3 residues: CASSYGSGANVLTF. CDR3 DNA sequence: TGTGCCAGCAGTTATGGCTCTGGGGCCAACGTCCTGACTTTC. The chain combines TRBV6-5 with TRBJ2-6; D is ambiguous. The V and J ends lost 3 bases and 0 bases respectively, with 3 bases between them. Per the germline V gene, CDR1 is MNHEY and CDR2 is SVGAGI. CDR3 size: 14 residues.

This rearrangement joins TRBV10-3 to TRBJ1-3; D possibly corresponds to TRBD1 (5 bases). CDR3 length equals 14 residues. The germline gives CDR1 ENHRY, CDR2 SYGVKD. CDR3 residues: CASGGAGSGNTIYF. As DNA, the CDR3 is TGTGCTTCGGGGGGAGCTGGCTCTGGAAACACCATATATTTT.

Comment on this clone: At one of its ends the junction is not consistent with the germline gene, which may arise from a read error. This chain links TRBV5-4 with TRBJ2-5; D remains unclear. This CDR3 has 15 residues. CDR1 is SGHNT and CDR2 is YYREEE in the germline V gene (reference sequence). The CDR3 here is CVSSLWQTLQETQYF. CDR3 coding DNA: TGTGTCAGCAGCTTGTGGCAGACCCTCCAAGAGACCCAGTACTTC.